A selection of T cell receptor beta chains follows, all from one sample in a study of CD8 T cells in Susac syndrome. TCRdb ran MiXCR on the immunoSEQ multiplex PCR reads and lists one entry per CDR3 protein. The sample lists hundreds of thousands of distinct CDR3 sequences; 89% were seen once. The sequencing sample was made of CD8+ T cells from PBMCs. The source of these receptors is a human donor with multiple sclerosis. The CDR3 runs from the conserved cysteine through the conserved F or W. A D gene is named only where the DNA matches it firmly. Clone size is stated in some rows and not others, as once, few, many or a class when expanded.

clone_size,j_call,d_call,v_call,cdr3_nt,cdr3_aa
NA,TRBJ1-1,TRBD1,TRBV15,TGTGCCACCAGCAGAGTTGGGACAGGGGGGACTGAAGCTTTCTTT,CATSRVGTGGTEAFF
once,TRBJ2-1,TRBD1,TRBV12-3/TRBV12-4,TGTGCCAGCAGTCCGAACAGGGGATACAATGAGCAGTTCTTC,CASSPNRGYNEQFF
NA,TRBJ2-1,NA,TRBV9,TGTGCCAGCAGCGTAGGTCCGTCGGGGGAGCAGTTCTTC,CASSVGPSGEQFF
once,TRBJ2-5,TRBD1,TRBV12-3/TRBV12-4,TGTGCCAGCAGTTTACGGACAGGGGCGCAAGAGACCCAGTACTTC,CASSLRTGAQETQYF
NA,TRBJ2-7,NA,TRBV27,TGTGCCAGCAGTTTATACCGGCCGGGGCCCTACGAGCAGTACTTC,CASSLYRPGPYEQYF
NA,TRBJ2-7,TRBD1,TRBV6-5,TGTGCCAGCAAGGGACAGGGGTTGGGTGAGCAGTACTTC,CASKGQGLGEQYF
NA,TRBJ2-1,NA,TRBV29-1,TGCAGCGTTGAGGTTGGACTAAATGAGCAGTTCTTC,CSVEVGLNEQFF
NA,TRBJ1-3,NA,TRBV28,TGTGCCAGCAGTCATGGAGGGGATTTCACCATATATTTT,CASSHGGDFTIYF
NA,TRBJ1-1,TRBD1,TRBV3-1,TGTGCCAGCAGCCAAGTAGTGGGGACAGGGCCGACTGAAGCTTTCTTT,CASSQVVGTGPTEAFF
NA,TRBJ2-1,NA,TRBV24-1,TGTGCCACCAGTGACCTAGCTCCGGGCGAAAGGAGCTCCTACAATGAGCAGTTCTTC,CATSDLAPGERSSYNEQFF
once,TRBJ2-1,NA,TRBV27,TGTGCCAGCAGTCCCTCCCGGAGGAATGAGCAGTTCTTC,CASSPSRRNEQFF
NA,TRBJ2-1,TRBD2,TRBV7-6,TGTGCCAGCAGCCCTTCTCGGGGGGCCTACAATGAGCAGTTCTTC,CASSPSRGAYNEQFF
NA,TRBJ2-7,NA,TRBV19,TGTGCCAGCATGAAGACCGGACAGAGGTTTCCCTACGAGCAGTACTTC,CASMKTGQRFPYEQYF
NA,TRBJ1-3,NA,TRBV28,TGTGCCAGCAGAGCGGACCCCTCGAGGGGAAACACCATATATTTT,CASRADPSRGNTIYF
once,TRBJ2-1,NA,TRBV6-5,TGTGCCAGCAGCCTCGGGGAGAGATACAATGAGCAGTTCTTC,CASSLGERYNEQFF
once,TRBJ1-2,NA,TRBV21-1,TGTGCCAGCAGCAAAGGGCCGGGACACAAGACGCGGGGCTACACCTTC,CASSKGPGHKTRGYTF
NA,TRBJ2-5,TRBD2,TRBV19,TGTGCCAGCGGACTAGAAGGGACCCAGTACTTC,CASGLEGTQYF
NA,TRBJ2-3,TRBD2,TRBV12-3/TRBV12-4,TGTGCCAGCAGATTCGGGGGAGGGTTTGGCGCAGATACGCAGTATTTT,CASRFGGGFGADTQYF
NA,TRBJ1-6,NA,TRBV28,TGTGCCAGCGCAGATTATAATTCACCCCTCCACTTT,CASADYNSPLHF
NA,TRBJ2-7,TRBD2,TRBV14,TGTGCCAGCAGCCAAGCTTCTAGCGGGGGGACCTACGAGCAGTACTTC,CASSQASSGGTYEQYF
NA,TRBJ2-1,NA,TRBV11-2,TGTGCCAGCAGCTTAGTTCTGGTTGAGCAGTTCTTC,CASSLVLVEQFF
once,TRBJ2-5,TRBD2,TRBV19,TGTGCCAGTAGTTTTCAACTAGCGGACCAAGAGACCCAGTACTTC,CASSFQLADQETQYF
NA,TRBJ1-1,TRBD1,TRBV28,TGTGCCAGCAATCTGGACAGGGCGAACACTGAAGCTTTCTTT,CASNLDRANTEAFF
NA,TRBJ2-5,NA,TRBV20-1,TGCAGTGCTAGACAGGGGGGGCCGTGGGAGACCCAGTACTTC,CSARQGGPWETQYF
NA,TRBJ2-4,NA,TRBV28,TGTGCCAGCAGTTTTCGACAGAAAAACATTCAGTACTTC,CASSFRQKNIQYF
NA,TRBJ1-1,NA,TRBV29-1,TGCAGCGTCCGTCTAGGGTTGAACACTGAAGCTTTCTTT,CSVRLGLNTEAFF
NA,TRBJ2-2,TRBD1,TRBV28,TGTGCCGCCACCCCAGGGGACAGGGACACCGGGGAGCTGTTTTTT,CAATPGDRDTGELFF
NA,TRBJ2-1,NA,TRBV25-1,TGTGCCAGCAGTGAGACCTACAATGAGCAGTTCTTC,CASSETYNEQFF
NA,TRBJ2-1,TRBD2,TRBV29-1,TGCAGCGTTGAAGGGCGGCTAGCGGGGGGGAATGAGCAGTTCTTC,CSVEGRLAGGNEQFF
NA,TRBJ2-7,TRBD2,TRBV19,TGTGCCAGTACTCTGGGACTAGGTAGCTCCTACGAGCAGTACTTC,CASTLGLGSSYEQYF
NA,TRBJ1-2,TRBD1,TRBV20-1,TGCAGTGCTATCTCGACCGGGACAGGGGCCCACTATGGCTACACCTTC,CSAISTGTGAHYGYTF
NA,TRBJ2-1,NA,TRBV9,TGTGCCAGCAGCGTCGAGGGCCGGATCAACTACAATGAGCAGTTCTTC,CASSVEGRINYNEQFF
NA,TRBJ2-5,NA,TRBV24-1,TGTGCCACCAGGGGGTCGGAGCAAGAGACCCAGTACTTC,CATRGSEQETQYF
NA,TRBJ1-2,NA,TRBV28,TGTGCCAGCAGTTTATTCGCACTGGATGGCTACACCTTC,CASSLFALDGYTF
NA,TRBJ2-1,NA,TRBV2,TGTGCCAGCATGAACGGGACTCTACTCTACAATGAGCAGTTCTTC,CASMNGTLLYNEQFF
NA,TRBJ1-2,TRBD1,TRBV5-6,TGTGCCAGCAGCACCGGGACAGGGCGGATCTACACCTTC,CASSTGTGRIYTF
NA,TRBJ2-1,NA,TRBV9,TGTGCCAGCAGCGTAGGGGGGGACGCGCTTGAGCAGTTCTTC,CASSVGGDALEQFF
NA,TRBJ2-7,TRBD2,TRBV28,TGTGCCAGCAGTCCCCGGGGGAGGGCGAGAGAGCAGTACTTC,CASSPRGRAREQYF
NA,TRBJ2-7,TRBD2,TRBV27,TGTGCCGGCGTATTAGCGGGGCGGGAGCAGTACTTC,CAGVLAGREQYF
NA,TRBJ2-2,NA,TRBV27,TGTGCCAGCAGTTTGCAGACTGGGACCGGGGAGCTGTTTTTT,CASSLQTGTGELFF
NA,TRBJ2-7,TRBD1,TRBV5-1,TGCGCCAGCAGCCCAGATCAGGACAGGTCCCACGAGCAGTACTTC,CASSPDQDRSHEQYF
NA,TRBJ2-2,NA,TRBV24-1,TGTGCCACCAGTGAGTCACTTCGCGCCGGGGAGCTGTTTTTT,CATSESLRAGELFF
NA,TRBJ2-3,NA,TRBV3-1,TGTGCCAGCAGCCAAGAGGGCAGAAGCACAGATACGCAGTATTTT,CASSQEGRSTDTQYF
NA,TRBJ2-7,NA,TRBV7-9,TGTGCCAGCAGCTTAGAAACTAGCTACTCCTACGAGCAGTACTTC,CASSLETSYSYEQYF
few,TRBJ2-1,NA,TRBV6-1,TGTGCCAGCAGTGATATATACAATGAGCAGTTCTTC,CASSDIYNEQFF
NA,TRBJ2-3,NA,TRBV3-1,TGTGCCAGCAGCCAAGAGAGGGGGAGAAGGGGAGATACGCAGTATTTT,CASSQERGRRGDTQYF
NA,TRBJ1-5,NA,TRBV30,TGTGCCTGGGCGACGGGGAATAGCAATCAGCCCCAGCATTTT,CAWATGNSNQPQHF
NA,TRBJ2-3,TRBD2,TRBV20-1,TGCAGTCCGAAGCGGGGGGGAACATCAGATACGCAGTATTTT,CSPKRGGTSDTQYF
NA,TRBJ2-1,NA,TRBV29-1,TGCAGCGGGGGTTCAGCCGAGCAGTTCTTC,CSGGSAEQFF
NA,TRBJ2-3,NA,TRBV27,TGTGCCAGCAGTTTATGGGCGGGGCAGGGAGATACGCAGTATTTT,CASSLWAGQGDTQYF
NA,TRBJ2-7,TRBD2,TRBV5-4,TGTGCCAGCAGCCCCCCGCGGGCGGGAGTCGGCGAGCAGTACTTC,CASSPPRAGVGEQYF
NA,TRBJ2-5,NA,TRBV2,TGTGCCAGCAGTGAAGCAAGCGACTTACAAGAGACCCAGTACTTC,CASSEASDLQETQYF
NA,TRBJ2-2,TRBD2,TRBV6-2/TRBV6-3,TGTGCCAGCAGTTATACTTTAGCGGGCCTGAACACCGGGGAGCTGTTTTTT,CASSYTLAGLNTGELFF
once,TRBJ2-1,NA,TRBV12-3/TRBV12-4,TGTGCCAGCAGTCTCGACCACGCCGGGACCCAAGGGCAGTTCTTC,CASSLDHAGTQGQFF
once,TRBJ2-2,TRBD1,TRBV29-1,TGCAGCGTAGGGGACAGCACGAACACCGGGGAGCTGTTTTTT,CSVGDSTNTGELFF
NA,TRBJ2-5,NA,TRBV12-3/TRBV12-4,TGTGCCAGCAGTTTATGGGGAGGGCCAGGGGGCCAAGAGACCCAGTACTTC,CASSLWGGPGGQETQYF
NA,TRBJ2-7,NA,TRBV7-9,TGTGCCAGCAGCTTACCGGCAGGGGTCTACGAGCAGTACTTC,CASSLPAGVYEQYF
NA,TRBJ1-5,TRBD1,TRBV6-1,TGTGCCAGCAGCCCTCTTACAGGGGGTCGTCAGCCCCAGCATTTT,CASSPLTGGRQPQHF
NA,TRBJ1-2,TRBD1,TRBV20-1,TGCAGTGCTAGGGGAGACAGGGACTATGGTGGCTACACCTTC,CSARGDRDYGGYTF
NA,TRBJ2-2,NA,TRBV28,TGTGCCAGCAGTTTATTCGGGAGAGGGGCCGGGGAGCTGTTTTTT,CASSLFGRGAGELFF